The present T cell receptor beta chain was sequenced within a study of T cell changes during pregnancy in multiple sclerosis. The repertoire was sequenced with immunoSEQ multiplex PCR; TCRdb's copy has only in-frame clones and lacks some. The sample comprises 25,000 to 40,000 clones, about nine tenths of which are singletons, and about 6.4% rests with the top ten. This CDR3 has 17 amino acids. The V gene's germline CDR1 is SGHDT and CDR2 YYEEEE. Losses at the gene ends were 4 bases for V and 1 base for J; bases not matched to a gene: 12. This specimen was CD8+ T cells from peripheral blood mononuclear cells, taken in the second trimester of pregnancy. The sequence came from a female donor with multiple sclerosis, enrolled in a pregnancy study. This chain links TRBV5-6 with TRBJ1-2; 8 nucleotides agree with TRBD1. Here the CDR3 reads CASSPLPGQANNYGYTF. CDR3 nucleotides: TGTGCCAGCAGCCCGTTACCGGGACAGGCGAATAACTATGGCTACACCTTC.